This T cell receptor beta chain was captured in a study of T-cell memory formation after mild COVID-19. Study results and limitations: Specificity for SARS-CoV-2 was not confirmed among the second-wave clones peaking on day 37. While clones contracting from day 15 to 85 were balanced between CD4 and CD8, later expanders leaned CD4+.

Of note for this clonotype: What it binds is not known.

This CDR3 contains 13 residues. V was clipped by 6 bases and J by 3 bases, with 11 bases between them. TCRdb independently ran MiXCR on the 5' RACE reads; one entry per CDR3 protein. The table records approximately 82,000 distinct CDR3 sequences, 9.5% to 15% of them present only once. The material sequenced was PBMCs or a T cell subset sorted from them (not recorded which). The receptor was derived from a man aged 18 to 35 who had mild COVID-19 (a few samples of this study predate the infection). Cell type and time point are not known. The V gene is TRBV12-3 or TRBV12-4, the J gene TRBJ1-1; D remains ambiguous. CDR3: CASRYGDHTEAFF. CDR3 bases: TGTGCCAGCAGGTACGGGGATCACACTGAAGCTTTCTTT.